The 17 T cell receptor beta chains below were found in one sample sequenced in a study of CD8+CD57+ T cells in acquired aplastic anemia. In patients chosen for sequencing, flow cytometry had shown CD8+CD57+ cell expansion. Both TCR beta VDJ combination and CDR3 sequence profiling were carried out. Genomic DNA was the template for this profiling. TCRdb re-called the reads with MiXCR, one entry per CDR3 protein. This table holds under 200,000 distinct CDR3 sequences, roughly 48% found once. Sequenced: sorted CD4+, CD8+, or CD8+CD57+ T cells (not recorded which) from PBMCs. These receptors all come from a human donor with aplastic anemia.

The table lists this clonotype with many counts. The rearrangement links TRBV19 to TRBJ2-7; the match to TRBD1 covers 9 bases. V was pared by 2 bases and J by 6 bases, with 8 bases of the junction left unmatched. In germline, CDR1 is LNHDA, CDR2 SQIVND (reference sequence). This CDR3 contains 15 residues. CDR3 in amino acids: CASSIIQGAHVEQYF. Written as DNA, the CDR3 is TGTGCCAGTAGTATAATACAGGGGGCGCACGTCGAGCAGTACTTC.

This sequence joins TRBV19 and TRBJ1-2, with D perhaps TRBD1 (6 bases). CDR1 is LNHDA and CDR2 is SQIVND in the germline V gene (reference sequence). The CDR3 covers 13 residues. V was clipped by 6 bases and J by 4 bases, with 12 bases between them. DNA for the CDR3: TGTGCCAGTAGAGAGGGGGGACGCTATGGCTACACCTTC. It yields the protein CASREGGRYGYTF.

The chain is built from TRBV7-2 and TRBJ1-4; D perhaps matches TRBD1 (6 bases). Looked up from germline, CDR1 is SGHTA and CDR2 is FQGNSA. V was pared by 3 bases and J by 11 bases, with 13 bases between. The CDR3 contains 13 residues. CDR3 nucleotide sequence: TGTGCCAGCAGCTTGGAACAGGGAGGGAAACTGTTTTTT. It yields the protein CASSLEQGGKLFF.

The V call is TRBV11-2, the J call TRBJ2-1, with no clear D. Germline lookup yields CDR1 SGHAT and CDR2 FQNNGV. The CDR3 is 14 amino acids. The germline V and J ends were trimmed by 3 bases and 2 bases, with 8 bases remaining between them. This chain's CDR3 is CASSFDTTYNEQFF. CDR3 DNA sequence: TGTGCCAGCAGCTTTGATACAACCTACAATGAGCAGTTCTTC.

Here the CDR3 reads CASRSGPDTDTQYF. The CDR3 coding sequence is TGTGCCAGCAGGTCCGGACCCGACACAGATACGCAGTATTTT. V gene TRBV2 combines with J gene TRBJ2-3, with D unclear. The CDR3 consists of 14 residues. Germline V gene data show CDR1 as SNHLY and CDR2 as FYNNEI. V was pared by 6 bases and J by 2 bases, with 12 bases between.

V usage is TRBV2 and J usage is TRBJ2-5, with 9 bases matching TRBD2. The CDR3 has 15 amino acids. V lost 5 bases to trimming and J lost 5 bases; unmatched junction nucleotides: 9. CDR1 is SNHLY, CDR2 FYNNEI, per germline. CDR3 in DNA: TGTGCCAGCAGTCTCCTGGCGGGGGGGCGGGAGACCCAGTACTTC. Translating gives CASSLLAGGRETQYF. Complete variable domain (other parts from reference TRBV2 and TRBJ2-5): EPEVTQTPSHQVTQMGQEVILRCVPISNHLYFYWYRQILGQKVEFLVSFYNNEISEKSEIFDDQFSVERPDGSNFTLKIRSTKLEDSAMYFCASSLLAGGRETQYFGPGTRLLVL.

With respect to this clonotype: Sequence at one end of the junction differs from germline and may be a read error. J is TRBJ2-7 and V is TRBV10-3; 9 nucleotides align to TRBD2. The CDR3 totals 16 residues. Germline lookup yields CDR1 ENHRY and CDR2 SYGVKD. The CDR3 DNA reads TGTGCCAGCAGTTACAACAGCGGGAGGAGGGCCTACGAGCAGTACTTC. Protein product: CASSYNSGRRAYEQYF.

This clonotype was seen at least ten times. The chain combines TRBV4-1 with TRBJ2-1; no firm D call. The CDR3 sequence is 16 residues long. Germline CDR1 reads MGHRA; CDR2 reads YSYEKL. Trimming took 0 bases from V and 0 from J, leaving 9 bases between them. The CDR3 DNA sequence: TGCGCCAGCAGCCAAGAATCGGAGTTCTCCTACAATGAGCAGTTCTTC. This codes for CASSQESEFSYNEQFF.

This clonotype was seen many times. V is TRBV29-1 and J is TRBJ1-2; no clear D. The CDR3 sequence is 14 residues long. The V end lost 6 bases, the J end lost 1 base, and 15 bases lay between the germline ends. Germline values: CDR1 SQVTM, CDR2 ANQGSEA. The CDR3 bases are TGCAGCGTCCCCCGACTCCCGGATAACTATGGCTACACCTTC. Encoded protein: CSVPRLPDNYGYTF.

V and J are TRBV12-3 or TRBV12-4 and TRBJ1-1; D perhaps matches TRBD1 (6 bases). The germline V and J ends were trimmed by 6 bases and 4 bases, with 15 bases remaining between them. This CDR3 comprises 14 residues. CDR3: CASRPTGRRTEAFF. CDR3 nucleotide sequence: TGTGCCAGCAGACCGACAGGCCGACGCACTGAAGCTTTCTTT.

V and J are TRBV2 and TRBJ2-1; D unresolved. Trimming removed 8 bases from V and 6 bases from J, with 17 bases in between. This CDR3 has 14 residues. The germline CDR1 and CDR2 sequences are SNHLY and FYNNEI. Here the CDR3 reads CASGYKPYVNEQFF. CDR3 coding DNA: TGTGCCAGCGGTTATAAGCCGTACGTCAATGAGCAGTTCTTC.

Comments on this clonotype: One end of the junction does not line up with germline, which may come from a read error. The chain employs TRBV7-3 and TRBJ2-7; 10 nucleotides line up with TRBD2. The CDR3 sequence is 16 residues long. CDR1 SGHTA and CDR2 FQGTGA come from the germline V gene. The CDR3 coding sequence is TGCGCCAGCAGCCAAGAAAGGGCTAGCGGGAGCGACGAGCAGTACTTC. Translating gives CASSQERASGSDEQYF.

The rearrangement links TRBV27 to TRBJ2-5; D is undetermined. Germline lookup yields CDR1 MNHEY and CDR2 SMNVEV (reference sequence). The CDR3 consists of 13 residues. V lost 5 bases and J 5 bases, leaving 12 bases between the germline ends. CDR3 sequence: CASSVIVAETQYF. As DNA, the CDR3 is TGTGCCAGCAGTGTAATAGTAGCCGAGACCCAGTACTTC.

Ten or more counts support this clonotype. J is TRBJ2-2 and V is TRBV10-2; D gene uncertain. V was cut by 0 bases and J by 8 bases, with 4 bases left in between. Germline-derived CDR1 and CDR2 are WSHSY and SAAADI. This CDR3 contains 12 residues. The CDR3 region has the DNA TGCGCCAGCAGTGAGTCGAGTGGGGAGCTGTTTTTT. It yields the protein CASSESSGELFF.

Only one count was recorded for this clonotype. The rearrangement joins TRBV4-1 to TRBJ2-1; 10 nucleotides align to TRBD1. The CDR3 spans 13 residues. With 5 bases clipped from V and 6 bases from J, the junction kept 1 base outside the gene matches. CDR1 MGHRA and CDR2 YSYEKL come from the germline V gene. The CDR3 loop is CASSWDRGNEQFF. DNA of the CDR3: TGCGCCAGCAGCTGGGACAGGGGCAATGAGCAGTTCTTC.

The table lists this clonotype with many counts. The CDR3 here is CASSAGGQPNTEAFF. DNA for the CDR3: TGTGCCAGCAGTGCAGGGGGCCAACCCAACACTGAAGCTTTCTTT. The genes are TRBV6-1 and TRBJ1-1; TRBD1 matches at 8 bases. This CDR3 is built from 15 residues. Germline loops: CDR1 MNHNS, CDR2 SASEGT. The V segment lost 4 bases and the J segment 2 bases; nucleotides outside the gene matches: 6.

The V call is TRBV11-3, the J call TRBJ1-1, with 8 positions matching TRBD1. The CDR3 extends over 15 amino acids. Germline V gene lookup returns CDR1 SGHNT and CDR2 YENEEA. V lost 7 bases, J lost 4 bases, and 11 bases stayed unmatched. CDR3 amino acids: CASTNLRQGITEAFF. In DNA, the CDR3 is TGTGCCAGCACCAACTTACGACAGGGGATCACTGAAGCTTTCTTT. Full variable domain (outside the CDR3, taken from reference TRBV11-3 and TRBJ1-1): EAGVVQSPRYKIIEKKQPVAFWCNPISGHNTLYWYLQNLGQGPELLIRYENEEAVDDSQLPKDRFSAERLKGVDSTLKIQPAELGDSAVYLCASTNLRQGITEAFFGQGTRLTVV.